Below are 2 T cell receptor beta chains sequenced from a single sample in a study of T cells in Graves' hyperthyroidism and ophthalmopathy. RNA transcripts provided the source from which TCR beta CDR3 regions were amplified. The HTBI primer set was used in a first-round RT-PCR of the TCR CDR3. TCRdb fed the multiplex PCR reads into MiXCR, producing one record per CDR3 protein. The sample shows about 740,000 distinct CDR3 sequences, 14% of them seen only once. Source material: blood. The receptors derive from a young woman with Graves' hyperthyroidism.

This clonotype was counted at least ten times. This chain links TRBV7-8 with TRBJ2-7, with D tentatively TRBD2 (5 bases). The CDR3 runs to 20 residues. V was cut by 5 bases and J by 0 bases, with 29 bases left in between. CDR1 is SGHVS, CDR2 FQNEAQ, per germline. DNA of the CDR3: TGTGCCAGCAGCCCGGGCGGGTGGGCGTCAGGAAAGGGCTTCTCCTACGAGCAGTACTTC. Translating it yields CASSPGGWASGKGFSYEQYF. Full variable domain (missing parts from reference TRBV7-8 and TRBJ2-7): GAGVSQSPRYKVAKRGQDVALRCDPISGHVSLFWYQQALGQGPEFLTYFQNEAQLDKSGLPSDRFFAERPEGSVSTLKIQRTQQEDSAVYLCASSPGGWASGKGFSYEQYFGPGTRLTVT.

This clonotype was detected only a few times. The chain uses TRBV18 and TRBJ1-2; TRBD1 is a possible D gene (6 bases). This CDR3 region has 15 residues. Germline loops: CDR1 KGHSH, CDR2 LQKENI. V dropped 4 bases and J dropped 6 bases, with 18 bases sitting between them. The CDR3 loop is CASSQPQGGGNGYTF. CDR3 nucleotides: TGTGCCAGCTCACAACCACAGGGAGGAGGTAATGGCTACACCTTC. Looking up the rest from reference TRBV18 and TRBJ1-2 gives the full variable domain: NAGVMQNPRHLVRRRGQEARLRCSPMKGHSHVYWYRQLPEEGLKFMVYLQKENIIDESGMPKERFSAEFPKEGPSILRIQQVVRGDSAAYFCASSQPQGGGNGYTFGSGTRLTVV.